Described below is a single TCR beta chain sequence and its context. Its antigen is unidentified. Method: immunoSEQ multiplex PCR; TCRdb's copy keeps in-frame clones and lacks some. Of roughly 14,000 clones listed, 70% to 90% are singletons. These data come from a study of blood T cell dynamics during melanoma immunotherapy. Study context: Patients with metastatic melanoma got pembrolizumab or nivolumab-ipilimumab as first-line care. Study-level points and caveats: PBMC repertoires of eventual disease-control patients split at W3 into clonality or diversity gains.

Time point given: pre-treatment baseline. One draw preceded checkpoint blockade; another followed its first cycle at week 3. The CDR3 contains 13 residues. The V gene's germline CDR1 is SGHTA and CDR2 FQGNSA. V lost 5 bases to trimming and J lost 8 bases, with 12 bases between them. This receptor was identified in a human donor with melanoma. The sample in question was blood, obtained from a patient treated with checkpoint blockade. This chain uses TRBV7-2 with TRBJ1-4; perhaps TRBD1 as D (6 bases). CDR3 protein: CASSTPGVEKLFF. Here the CDR3 DNA reads TGTGCCAGCAGCACCCCAGGGGTGGAAAAACTGTTTTTT.